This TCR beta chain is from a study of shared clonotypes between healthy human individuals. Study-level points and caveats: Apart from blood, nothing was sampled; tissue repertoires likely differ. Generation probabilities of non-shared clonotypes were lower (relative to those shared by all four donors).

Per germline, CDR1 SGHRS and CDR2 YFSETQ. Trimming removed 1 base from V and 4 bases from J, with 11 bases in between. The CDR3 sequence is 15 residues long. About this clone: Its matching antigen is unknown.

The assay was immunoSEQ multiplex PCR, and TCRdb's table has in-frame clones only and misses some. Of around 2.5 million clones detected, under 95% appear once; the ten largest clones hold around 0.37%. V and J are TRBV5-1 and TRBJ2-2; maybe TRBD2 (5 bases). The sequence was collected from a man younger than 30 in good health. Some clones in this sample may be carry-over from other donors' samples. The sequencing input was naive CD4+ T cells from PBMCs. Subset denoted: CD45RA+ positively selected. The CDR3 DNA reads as TGCGCCAGCAGCTTGCAAGGGAGCGGCACCGGGGAGCTGTTTTTT. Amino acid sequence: CASSLQGSGTGELFF.